This TCR beta chain was recorded in a study of T cell repertoires in aging, cancer and after chemotherapy. Study summary: Paired samples before and after chemotherapy came from glioblastoma patients receiving temozolomide-based therapy.

Notes on the study in general: Untreated cancer patients had significantly lower blood TCR diversity than age-matched healthy donors.

Amplification of TCR beta used genomic DNA extracted from peripheral blood. Worth noting for this clonotype: Its specificity is unknown.

Multiplex touch-down PCR with TRB-A/B primers amplified rearranged V-D-J TRB sequences. TCRdb re-derived calls from the multiplex PCR reads in MiXCR, one entry per CDR3 protein. The sample lists 19,000 or so distinct CDR3 sequences, 30% to 45% occurring once. Germline trimming cut 7 bases from V and 7 bases from J; bases unmatched to any gene: 11. Looked up from germline, CDR1 is SQVTM and CDR2 is ANQGSEA. The CDR3 is 13 residues long. The gene calls are TRBV29-1 and TRBJ1-1, with 8 nucleotides matching TRBD1. This TCR derives from a human donor with a solid tumor. The material sequenced was blood. The CDR3 region is CSALGQGYGEAFF. The CDR3 DNA is TGCAGCGCTCTAGGACAGGGATATGGTGAAGCTTTCTTT.